This T cell receptor beta chain was retrieved from a study of blood T cell repertoires in COVID-19. About the research overall: Sites in the United States, Italy and Spain provided acute and convalescent COVID-19 samples. T cells, B-cell-depleted T cells, or PBMCs supplied cDNA or gDNA.

The length of the CDR3 is 13 residues. Trimming cost V 2 bases and J 6 bases, with 11 bases left between them. The germline CDR1 and CDR2 sequences are SGHNT and YYREEE (reference sequence). In the original processing: Estimates of nucleated cell counts were drawn from the amplification of reference gene primers. TCRdb keeps only in-frame clones here, not all; method: immunoSEQ multiplex PCR. V, J and clone size were drawn from that table, and D and trimming were deduced from the DNA. The sample holds 95,000 to 150,000 clones, around nine tenths seen once. This clone was counted once. V usage is TRBV5-4 and J usage is TRBJ1-2; possibly TRBD1 for D (5 bases). The sequence derives from a woman in her fifties or sixties with acute or convalescent COVID-19. Source material: peripheral blood. The CDR3 here is CASSLTGIDGYTF. The CDR3 DNA is TGTGCCAGCAGCTTAACAGGTATCGATGGCTACACCTTC.